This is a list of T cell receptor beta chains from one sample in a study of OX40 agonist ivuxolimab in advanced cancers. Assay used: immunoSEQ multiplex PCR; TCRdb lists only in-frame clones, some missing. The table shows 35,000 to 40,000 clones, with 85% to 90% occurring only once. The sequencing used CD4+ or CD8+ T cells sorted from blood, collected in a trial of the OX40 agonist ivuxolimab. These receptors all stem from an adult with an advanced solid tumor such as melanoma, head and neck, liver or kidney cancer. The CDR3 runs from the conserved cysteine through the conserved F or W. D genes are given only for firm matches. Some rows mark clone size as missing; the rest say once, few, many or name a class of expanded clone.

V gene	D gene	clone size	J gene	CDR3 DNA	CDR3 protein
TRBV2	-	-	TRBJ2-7	TGTGCCAGCAGTGACGGGACCTCCTACGAGCAGTACTTC	CASSDGTSYEQYF
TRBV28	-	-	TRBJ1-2	TGTGCCAGCAGTTTAATCGGCAGGGGTCGCGGCTACACCTTC	CASSLIGRGRGYTF
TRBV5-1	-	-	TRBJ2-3	TGCGCCAGCACCTCGCCCAGGGCAGATACGCAGTATTTT	CASTSPRADTQYF
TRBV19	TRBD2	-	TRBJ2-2	TGTGCCAGTAGAGGGGAGGGATTCAACACCGGGGAGCTGTTTTTT	CASRGEGFNTGELFF
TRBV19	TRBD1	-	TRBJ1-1	TGTGCCAGTAGTATTGGGGGACAGGGTACTGAAGCTTTCTTT	CASSIGGQGTEAFF
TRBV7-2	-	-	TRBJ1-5	TGTGCCAGCAGCTTAACGACATATTATAGCAATCAGCCCCAGCATTTT	CASSLTTYYSNQPQHF
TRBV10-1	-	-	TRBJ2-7	TGCGCCAGCAGCGACCGGGACCTACTCCTGGAGCAGTACTTC	CASSDRDLLLEQYF
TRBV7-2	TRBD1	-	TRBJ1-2	TGTGCCAGCAGCCTAGTGGCAGGGGGCCAAGGCGGCTACACCTTC	CASSLVAGGQGGYTF
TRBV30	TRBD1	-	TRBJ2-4	TGTGCCTGGAGTATGACAGGGTGGGAAGCCAAAAACATTCAGTACTTC	CAWSMTGWEAKNIQYF
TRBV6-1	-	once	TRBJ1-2	TGTGCCAGTTTGAGGGACTATGGCTACACCTTC	CASLRDYGYTF
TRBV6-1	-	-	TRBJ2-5	TGTGCCAGCAGGGGTTCGCGGGCCAGCCAAGAGACCCAGTACTTC	CASRGSRASQETQYF
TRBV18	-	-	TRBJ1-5	TGTGCCAGCTCACCAGGCGATCAGCCCCAGCATTTT	CASSPGDQPQHF
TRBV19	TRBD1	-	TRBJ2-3	TGTGCCAGTAGTATAGATACACAGGGGTCAGATACGCAGTATTTT	CASSIDTQGSDTQYF
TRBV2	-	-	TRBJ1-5	TGTGCCAGCAGTCCGGACAGCCCCAATCAGCCCCAGCATTTT	CASSPDSPNQPQHF
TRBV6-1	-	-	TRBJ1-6	TGTGCCAGCAGTGAAGCCGCGGGTCGATCACCCCTCCACTTT	CASSEAAGRSPLHF
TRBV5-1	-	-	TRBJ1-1	TGCGCCAGCAGCTTGGATGGGGGAACGAACACTGAAGCTTTCTTT	CASSLDGGTNTEAFF
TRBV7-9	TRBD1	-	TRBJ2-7	TGTGCCAGCAGCGCACGGGACAGCTCCTACGAGCAGTACTTC	CASSARDSSYEQYF
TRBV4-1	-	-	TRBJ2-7	TGCGCCAGCAGCCAAGATAGTGCTGGGGGCGAATACGAGCAGTACTTC	CASSQDSAGGEYEQYF
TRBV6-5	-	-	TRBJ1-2	TGTGCCAGCATGGGGGGGTTCAACTATGGCTACACCTTC	CASMGGFNYGYTF
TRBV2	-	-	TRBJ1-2	TGTGCCAGCAGTCCCGACAAAGAGACCTATGGCTACACCTTC	CASSPDKETYGYTF
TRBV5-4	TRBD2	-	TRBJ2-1	TGTGCCAGCAGCCCCGCGGGAGCGGGGTACAATGAGCAGTTCTTC	CASSPAGAGYNEQFF
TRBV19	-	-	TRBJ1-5	TGTGCCAGTAGTCTAACAGGTGGCCAGCCCCAGCATTTT	CASSLTGGQPQHF
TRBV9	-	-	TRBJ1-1	TGTGCCAGCAGCGTCCATGAGAACACTGAAGCTTTCTTT	CASSVHENTEAFF
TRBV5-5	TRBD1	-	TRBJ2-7	TGTGCCAGCAGAAGGGGGACAGGACACCTTCAGGGGTACGAGCAGTACTTC	CASRRGTGHLQGYEQYF
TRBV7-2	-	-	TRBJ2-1	TGTGCCAGCAGCCTCGCGGACCCCAATGAGCAGTTCTTC	CASSLADPNEQFF
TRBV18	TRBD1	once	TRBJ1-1	TGTGCCAGCTCACCGGACAGGGGGCTAGCTTTCTTT	CASSPDRGLAFF
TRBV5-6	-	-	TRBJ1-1	TGTGCCAGCAGCCGGGGGACTGAAGCTTTCTTT	CASSRGTEAFF
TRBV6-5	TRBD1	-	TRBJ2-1	TGTGCCAGCAGTAAAACAGGGGGCGGCGAGCAGTTCTTC	CASSKTGGGEQFF
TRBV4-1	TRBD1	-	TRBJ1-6	TGCGCCAGCAGCCAAGAACAGGACAGGGTTTCACCCCTCCACTTT	CASSQEQDRVSPLHF
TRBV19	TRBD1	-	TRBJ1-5	TGTGCCAGTAGCCGACAGGGTGATCAGCCCCAGCATTTT	CASSRQGDQPQHF
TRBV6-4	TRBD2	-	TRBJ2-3	TGTGCCAGCAGTGACAGCCTAGCGGGGACAGATACGCAGTATTTT	CASSDSLAGTDTQYF
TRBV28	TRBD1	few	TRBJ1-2	TGTGCCAGCAGTTCGGTGGGACAGGGGGCTCCCGGCTACACCTTC	CASSSVGQGAPGYTF
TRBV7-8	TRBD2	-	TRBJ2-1	TGTGCCAGCAGCCCCCCTCAGCGGGGGGGCCCCAATGAGCAGTTCTTC	CASSPPQRGGPNEQFF
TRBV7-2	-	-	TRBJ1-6	TGTGCCAGCAGCCCCCGAGGAGGGTACAATTCACCCCTCCACTTT	CASSPRGGYNSPLHF
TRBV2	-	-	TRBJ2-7	TGTGCCAGCCGTGCCATCTACGAGCAGTACTTC	CASRAIYEQYF
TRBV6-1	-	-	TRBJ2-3	TGTGCCAGCAGTGTTGAAGGGGAGCGCACAGATACGCAGTATTTT	CASSVEGERTDTQYF
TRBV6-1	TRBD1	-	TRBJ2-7	TGTGCCAGCCTCAATCCAGGGGGCGAGCAGTACTTC	CASLNPGGEQYF
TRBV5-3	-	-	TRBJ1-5	TGTGCCAGAAGCTTGGTCTCCAGGGTTCAGCCCCAGCATTTT	CARSLVSRVQPQHF
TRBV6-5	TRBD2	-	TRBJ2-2	TGTGCCAGCAGCGGACTAGCGGGCACCGGGGAGCTGTTTTTT	CASSGLAGTGELFF